This T cell receptor (beta chain) came from a study of low-dose radiotherapy and immunotherapy resistance in tumors. This clonotype came up many times. Priming of first-strand cDNA relied on TRAV- and TRBV-specific primers (covering alpha and beta chains). Both a constant-region primer and a V-primer adapter served to amplify TCRs across about 20 PCR cycles. One entry per CDR3 protein, called by TCRdb with MiXCR from the reads. Of tens of thousands of distinct CDR3 sequences in the sample, under 9.5% were seen once. Time point reported: before trial treatment. Germline CDR1 and CDR2: SNHLY and FYNNEI. Trimming took 8 bases from V and 0 from J, leaving 17 bases between them. The CDR3 extends over 15 amino acids.

The clonotype was recovered from a male donor with prostate cancer. Sequenced here: PBMCs, sampled before treatment. This rearrangement joins TRBV2 to TRBJ2-7; tentatively, D is TRBD2 (6 bases). The CDR3: CASGGGAGLSYEQYF. CDR3 DNA sequence: TGTGCCAGCGGGGGTGGAGCGGGCCTCTCCTACGAGCAGTACTTC.